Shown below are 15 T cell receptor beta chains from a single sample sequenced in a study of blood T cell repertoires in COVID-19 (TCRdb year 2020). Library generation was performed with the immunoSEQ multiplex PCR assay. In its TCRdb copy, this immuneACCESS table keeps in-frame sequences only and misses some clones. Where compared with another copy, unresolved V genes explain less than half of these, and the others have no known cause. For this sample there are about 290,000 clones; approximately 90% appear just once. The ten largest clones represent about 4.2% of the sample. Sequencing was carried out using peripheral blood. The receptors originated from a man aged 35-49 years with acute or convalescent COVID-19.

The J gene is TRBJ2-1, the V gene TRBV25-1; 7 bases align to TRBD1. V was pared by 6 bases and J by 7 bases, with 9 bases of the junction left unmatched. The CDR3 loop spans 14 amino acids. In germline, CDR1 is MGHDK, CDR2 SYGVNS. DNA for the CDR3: TGTGCCAGCAGCCAACAGGGGCTATCGAATGAGCAGTTCTTC. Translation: CASSQQGLSNEQFF.

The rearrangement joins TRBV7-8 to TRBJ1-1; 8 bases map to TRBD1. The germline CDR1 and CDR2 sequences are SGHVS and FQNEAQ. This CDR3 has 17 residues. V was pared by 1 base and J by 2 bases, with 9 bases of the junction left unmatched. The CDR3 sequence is CASSLGQGANTNTEAFF. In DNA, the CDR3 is TGTGCCAGCAGCTTAGGGCAGGGGGCAAACACTAACACTGAAGCTTTCTTT.

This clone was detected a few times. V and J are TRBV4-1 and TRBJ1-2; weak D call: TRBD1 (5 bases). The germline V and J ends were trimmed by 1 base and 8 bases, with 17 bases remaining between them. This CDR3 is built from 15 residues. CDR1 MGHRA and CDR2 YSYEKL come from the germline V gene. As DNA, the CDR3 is TGCGCCAGCAGCCAAGCGGACGGCTGGGGCTGGGGCTACACCTTC. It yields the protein CASSQADGWGWGYTF.

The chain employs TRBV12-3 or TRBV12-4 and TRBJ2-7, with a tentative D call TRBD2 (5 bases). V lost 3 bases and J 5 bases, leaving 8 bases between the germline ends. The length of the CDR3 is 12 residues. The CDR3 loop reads CASSFEGHEQYF. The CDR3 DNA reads TGTGCCAGCAGTTTTGAGGGCCACGAGCAGTACTTC.

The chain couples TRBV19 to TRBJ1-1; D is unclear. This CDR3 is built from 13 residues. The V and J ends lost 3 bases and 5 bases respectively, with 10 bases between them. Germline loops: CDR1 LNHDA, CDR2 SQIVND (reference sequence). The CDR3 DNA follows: TGTGCCAGTAGTATGAGGGCGCGAACTGAAGCTTTCTTT. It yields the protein CASSMRARTEAFF.

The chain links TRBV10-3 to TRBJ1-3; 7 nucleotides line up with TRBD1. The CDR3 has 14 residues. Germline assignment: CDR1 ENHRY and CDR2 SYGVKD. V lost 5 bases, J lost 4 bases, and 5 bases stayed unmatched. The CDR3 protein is CAISNDRAGNTIYF. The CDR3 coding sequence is TGTGCCATCAGTAACGACAGGGCCGGAAACACCATATATTTT.

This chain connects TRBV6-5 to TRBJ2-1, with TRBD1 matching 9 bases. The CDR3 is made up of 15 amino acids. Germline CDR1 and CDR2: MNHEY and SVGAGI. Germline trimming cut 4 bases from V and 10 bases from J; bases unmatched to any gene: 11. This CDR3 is CASSSTGTGLNEQFF. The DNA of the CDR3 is TGTGCCAGCAGTTCGACCGGGACAGGGCTTAACGAGCAGTTCTTC.

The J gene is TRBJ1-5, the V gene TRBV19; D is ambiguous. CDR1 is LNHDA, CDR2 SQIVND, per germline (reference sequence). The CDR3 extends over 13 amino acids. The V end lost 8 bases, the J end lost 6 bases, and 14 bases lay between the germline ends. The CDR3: CASGLTGIQPQHF. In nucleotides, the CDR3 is TGTGCCAGTGGCTTGACCGGGATTCAGCCCCAGCATTTT.

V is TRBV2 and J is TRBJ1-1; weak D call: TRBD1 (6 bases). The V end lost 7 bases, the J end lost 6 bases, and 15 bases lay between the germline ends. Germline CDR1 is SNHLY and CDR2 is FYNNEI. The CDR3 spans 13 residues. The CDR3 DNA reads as TGTGCCAGCACGTTGACAGGTCCCTCTGAAGCTTTCTTT. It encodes CASTLTGPSEAFF.

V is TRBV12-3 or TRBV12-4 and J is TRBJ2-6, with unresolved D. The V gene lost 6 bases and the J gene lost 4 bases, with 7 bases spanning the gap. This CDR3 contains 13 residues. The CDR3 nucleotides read TGTGCCAGCAGCCAGAGGGGGGCCAACGTCCTGACTTTC. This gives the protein CASSQRGANVLTF.

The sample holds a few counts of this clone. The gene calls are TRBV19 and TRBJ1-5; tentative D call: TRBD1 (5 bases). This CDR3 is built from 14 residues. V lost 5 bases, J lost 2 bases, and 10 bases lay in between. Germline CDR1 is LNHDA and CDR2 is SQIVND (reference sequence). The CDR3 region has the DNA TGTGCCAGTAGTTTCCAACAGGGCAATCAGCCCCAGCATTTT. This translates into CASSFQQGNQPQHF.

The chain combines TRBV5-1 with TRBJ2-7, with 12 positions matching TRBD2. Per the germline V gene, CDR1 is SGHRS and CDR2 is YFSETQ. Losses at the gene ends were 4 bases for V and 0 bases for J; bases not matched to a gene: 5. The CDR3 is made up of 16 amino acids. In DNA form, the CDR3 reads TGCGCCAGCAGCCTCTTGACTAGCGGGAGCTCCTACGAGCAGTACTTC. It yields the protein CASSLLTSGSSYEQYF.

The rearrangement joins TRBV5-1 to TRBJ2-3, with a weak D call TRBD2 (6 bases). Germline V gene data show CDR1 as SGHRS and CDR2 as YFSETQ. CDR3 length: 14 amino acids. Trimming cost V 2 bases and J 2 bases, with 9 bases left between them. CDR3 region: CASSFRELTDTQYF. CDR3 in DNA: TGCGCCAGCAGCTTCCGGGAGCTCACAGATACGCAGTATTTT.

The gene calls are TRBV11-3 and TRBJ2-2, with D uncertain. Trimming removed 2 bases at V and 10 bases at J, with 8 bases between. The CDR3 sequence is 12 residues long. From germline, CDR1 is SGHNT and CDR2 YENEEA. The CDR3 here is CASSLRHEELFF. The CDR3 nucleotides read TGTGCCAGCAGCTTACGACACGAGGAGCTGTTTTTT.

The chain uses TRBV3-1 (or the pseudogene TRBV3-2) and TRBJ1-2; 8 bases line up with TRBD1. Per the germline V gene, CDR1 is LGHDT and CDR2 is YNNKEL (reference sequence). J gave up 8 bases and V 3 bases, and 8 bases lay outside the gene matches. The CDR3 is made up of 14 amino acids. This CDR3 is CASSHRGRTVGYTF. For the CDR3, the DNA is TGTGCCAGCAGCCACAGGGGGCGGACGGTGGGCTACACCTTC.